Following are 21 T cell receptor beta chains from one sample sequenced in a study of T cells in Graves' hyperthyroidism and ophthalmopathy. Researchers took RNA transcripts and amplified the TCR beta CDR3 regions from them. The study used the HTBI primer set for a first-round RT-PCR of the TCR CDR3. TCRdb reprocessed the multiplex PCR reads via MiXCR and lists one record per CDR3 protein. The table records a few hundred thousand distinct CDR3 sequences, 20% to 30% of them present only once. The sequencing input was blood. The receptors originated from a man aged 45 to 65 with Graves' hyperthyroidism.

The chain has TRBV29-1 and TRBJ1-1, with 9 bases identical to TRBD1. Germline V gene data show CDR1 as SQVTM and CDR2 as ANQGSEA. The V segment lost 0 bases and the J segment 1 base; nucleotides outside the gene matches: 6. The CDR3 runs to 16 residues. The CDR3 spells CSVEEHRGRRNTEAFF. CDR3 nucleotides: TGCAGCGTTGAAGAACACAGGGGGCGACGGAACACTGAAGCTTTCTTT.

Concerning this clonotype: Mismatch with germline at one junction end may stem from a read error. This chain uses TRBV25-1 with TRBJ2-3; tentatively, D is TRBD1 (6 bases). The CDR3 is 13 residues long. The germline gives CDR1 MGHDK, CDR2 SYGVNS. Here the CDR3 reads CASRDTYTDTQYF. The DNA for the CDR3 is TGTGCCAGCCGGGACACCTACACAGATACGCAGTACTTT.

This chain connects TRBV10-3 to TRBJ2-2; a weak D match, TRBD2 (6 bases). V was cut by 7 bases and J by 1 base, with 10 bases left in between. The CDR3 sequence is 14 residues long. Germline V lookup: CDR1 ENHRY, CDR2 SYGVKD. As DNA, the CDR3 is TGTGCCATCACGGAGGGAGGGAACACCGGGGAGCTGTTTTTT. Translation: CAITEGGNTGELFF.

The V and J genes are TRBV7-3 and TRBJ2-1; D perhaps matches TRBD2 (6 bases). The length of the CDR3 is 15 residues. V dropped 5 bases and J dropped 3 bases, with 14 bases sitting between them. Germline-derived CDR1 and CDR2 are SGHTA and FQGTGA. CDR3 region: CASSQDKGGYNEQFF. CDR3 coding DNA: TGTGCCAGCAGCCAAGATAAGGGAGGCTACAATGAGCAGTTCTTC.

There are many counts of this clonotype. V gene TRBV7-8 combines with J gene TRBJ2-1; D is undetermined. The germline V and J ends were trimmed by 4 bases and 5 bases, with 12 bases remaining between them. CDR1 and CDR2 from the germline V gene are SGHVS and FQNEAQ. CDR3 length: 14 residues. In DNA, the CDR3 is TGTGCCAGCAGCTCCCAATCTGGCGACAATGAGCAGTTCTTC. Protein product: CASSSQSGDNEQFF.

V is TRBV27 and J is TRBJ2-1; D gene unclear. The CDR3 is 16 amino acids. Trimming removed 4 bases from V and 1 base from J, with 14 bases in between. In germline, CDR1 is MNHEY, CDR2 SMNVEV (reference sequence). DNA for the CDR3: TGTGCCAGCAGTTCGTCCAGCCAATTGTCCTACAATGAGCAGTTCTTC. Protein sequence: CASSSSSQLSYNEQFF.

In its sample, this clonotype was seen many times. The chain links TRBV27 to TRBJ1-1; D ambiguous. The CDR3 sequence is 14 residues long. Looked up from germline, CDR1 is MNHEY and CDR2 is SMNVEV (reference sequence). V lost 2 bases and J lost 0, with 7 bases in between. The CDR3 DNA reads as TGTGCCAGCAGTTTAGTGGATATGAACACTGAAGCTTTCTTT. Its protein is CASSLVDMNTEAFF.

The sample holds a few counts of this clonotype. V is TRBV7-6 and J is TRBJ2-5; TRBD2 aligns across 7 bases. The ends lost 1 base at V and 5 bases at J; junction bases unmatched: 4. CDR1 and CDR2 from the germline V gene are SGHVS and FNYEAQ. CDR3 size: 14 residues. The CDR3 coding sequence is TGTGCCAGCAGCTTAGTCGGCGGGAGTGAGACCCAGTACTTC. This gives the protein CASSLVGGSETQYF.

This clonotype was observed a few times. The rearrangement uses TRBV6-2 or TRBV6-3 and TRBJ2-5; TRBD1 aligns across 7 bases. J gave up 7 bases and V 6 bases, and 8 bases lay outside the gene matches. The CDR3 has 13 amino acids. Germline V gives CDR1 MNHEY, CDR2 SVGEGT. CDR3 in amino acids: CASRPTGVGTQYF. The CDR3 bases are TGTGCCAGCAGACCCACAGGGGTAGGGACCCAGTACTTC.

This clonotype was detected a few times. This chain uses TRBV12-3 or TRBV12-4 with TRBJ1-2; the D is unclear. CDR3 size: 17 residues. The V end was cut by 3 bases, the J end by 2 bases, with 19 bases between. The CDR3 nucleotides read TGTGCCAGCAGTTTCCGGGCCCAGAGTGTTTTGAACTATGGCTACACCTTC. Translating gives CASSFRAQSVLNYGYTF.

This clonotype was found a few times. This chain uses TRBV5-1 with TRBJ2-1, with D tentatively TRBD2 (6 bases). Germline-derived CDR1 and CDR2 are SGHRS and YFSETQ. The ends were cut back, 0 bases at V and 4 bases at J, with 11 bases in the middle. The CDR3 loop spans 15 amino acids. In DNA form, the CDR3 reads TGCGCCAGCAGCTTGGTAGCGGCGTCTTACAATGAGCAGTTCTTC. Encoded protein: CASSLVAASYNEQFF.

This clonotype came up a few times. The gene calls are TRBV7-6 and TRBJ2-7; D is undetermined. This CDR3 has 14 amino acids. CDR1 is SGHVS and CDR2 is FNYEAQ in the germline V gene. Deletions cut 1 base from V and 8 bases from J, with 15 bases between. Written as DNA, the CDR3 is TGTGCCAGCAGCTTAGGGGTGAGCCCGACTCAGCAGTACTTC. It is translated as CASSLGVSPTQQYF.

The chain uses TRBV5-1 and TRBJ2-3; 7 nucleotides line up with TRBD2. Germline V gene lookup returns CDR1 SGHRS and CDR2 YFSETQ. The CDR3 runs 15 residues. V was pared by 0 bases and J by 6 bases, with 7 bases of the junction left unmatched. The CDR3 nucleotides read TGCGCCAGCAGCTTGGCCGTGGAGGGAGGGGATACGCAGTATTTT. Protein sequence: CASSLAVEGGDTQYF.

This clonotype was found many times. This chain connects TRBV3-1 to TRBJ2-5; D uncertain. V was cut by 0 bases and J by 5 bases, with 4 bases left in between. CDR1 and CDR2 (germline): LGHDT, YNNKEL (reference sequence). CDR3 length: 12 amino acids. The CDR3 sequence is CASSQEGETQYF. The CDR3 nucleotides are TGTGCCAGCAGCCAAGAGGGGGAGACCCAGTACTTC.

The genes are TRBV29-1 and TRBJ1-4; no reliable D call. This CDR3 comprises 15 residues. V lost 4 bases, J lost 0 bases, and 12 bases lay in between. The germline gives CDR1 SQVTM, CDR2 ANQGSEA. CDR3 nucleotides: TGCAGCGTTGGTACCCATGGTGCAACTAATGAAAAACTGTTTTTT. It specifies CSVGTHGATNEKLFF.

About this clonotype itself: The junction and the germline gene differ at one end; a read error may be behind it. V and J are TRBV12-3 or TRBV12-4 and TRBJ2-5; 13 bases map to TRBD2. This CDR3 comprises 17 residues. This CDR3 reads CACSPRTSGGYQETQYF. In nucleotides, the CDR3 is TGTGCCTGCAGCCCCCGGACTAGCGGGGGTTACCAAGAGACCCAGTACTTC.

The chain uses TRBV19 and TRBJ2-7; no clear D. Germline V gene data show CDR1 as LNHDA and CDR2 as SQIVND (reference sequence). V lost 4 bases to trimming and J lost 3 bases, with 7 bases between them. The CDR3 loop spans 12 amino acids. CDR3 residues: CASSRGFYEQYF. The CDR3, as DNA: TGTGCCAGTAGTAGGGGTTTCTACGAGCAGTACTTC.

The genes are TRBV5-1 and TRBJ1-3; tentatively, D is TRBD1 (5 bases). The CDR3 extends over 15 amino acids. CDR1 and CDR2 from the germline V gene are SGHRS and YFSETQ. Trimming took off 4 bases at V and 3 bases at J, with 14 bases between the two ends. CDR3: CASSTAGQSGNTIYF. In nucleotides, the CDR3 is TGCGCCAGCAGCACCGCAGGGCAAAGTGGAAACACCATATATTTT. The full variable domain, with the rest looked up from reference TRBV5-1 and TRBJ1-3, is KAGVTQTPRYLIKTRGQQVTLSCSPISGHRSVSWYQQTPGQGLQFLFEYFSETQRNKGNFPGRFSGRQFSNSRSEMNVSTLELGDSALYLCASSTAGQSGNTIYFGEGSWLTVV.

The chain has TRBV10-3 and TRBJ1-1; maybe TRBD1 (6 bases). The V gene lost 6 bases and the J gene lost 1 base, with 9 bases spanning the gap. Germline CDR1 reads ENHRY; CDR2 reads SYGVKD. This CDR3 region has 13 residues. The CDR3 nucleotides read TGTGCCATCAGACAGGACAGGAACACTGAAGCTTTCTTT. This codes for CAIRQDRNTEAFF.

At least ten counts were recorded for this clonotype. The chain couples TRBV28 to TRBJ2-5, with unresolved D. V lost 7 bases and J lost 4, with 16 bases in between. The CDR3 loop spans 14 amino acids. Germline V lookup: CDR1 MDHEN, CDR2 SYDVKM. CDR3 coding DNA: TGTGCCAGCAACCTTCTAGAATCGGGAGAGACCCAGTACTTC. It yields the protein CASNLLESGETQYF.

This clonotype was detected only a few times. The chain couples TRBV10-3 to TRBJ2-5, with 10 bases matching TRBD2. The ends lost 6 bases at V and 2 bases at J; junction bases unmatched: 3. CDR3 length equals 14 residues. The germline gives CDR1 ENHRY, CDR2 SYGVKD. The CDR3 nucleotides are TGTGCCATCAGCCGGACTAGCGGTCAAGAGACCCAGTACTTC. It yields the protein CAISRTSGQETQYF.